The 14 T cell receptor beta chains below all came from one sample that was sequenced in a study of T cell responses to AZD1222 COVID-19 vaccine. Clones were read by immunoSEQ multiplex PCR, and TCRdb kept only the in-frame ones, dropping some. The repertoire has about 100,000 clones, 88% of them found once; the top ten carry about 1.8%. Sequencing was performed on peripheral blood, taken on day 0 of AZD1222 vaccination. These receptors all come from an adult in good health.

This chain connects TRBV7-8 to TRBJ2-5, with TRBD1 matching 7 bases. The ends lost 4 bases at V and 6 bases at J; junction bases unmatched: 11. From germline, CDR1 is SGHVS and CDR2 FQNEAQ. The CDR3 extends over 15 amino acids. The CDR3 nucleotides read TGTGCCAGCAGCTCACACAGGGGTGGTAGGAAGACCCAGTACTTC. Its protein is CASSSHRGGRKTQYF.

The chain recombines TRBV29-1 with TRBJ1-1; the D gene is possibly TRBD1 (5 bases). Looked up from germline, CDR1 is SQVTM and CDR2 is ANQGSEA. The V and J ends lost 4 bases and 5 bases respectively, with 17 bases between them. The CDR3 has 14 residues. The CDR3 coding sequence is TGCAGCGTTGGTGGGAGCAGCTGGGGGACTGAAGCTTTCTTT. Translation: CSVGGSSWGTEAFF.

The V gene is TRBV5-4, the J gene TRBJ2-7; the match to TRBD1 covers 9 bases. Looked up from germline, CDR1 is SGHNT and CDR2 is YYREEE (reference sequence). V shed 3 bases and J 3 bases; nucleotides not matched to a gene: 7. There are 15 residues in the CDR3. The CDR3 nucleotides are TGTGCCAGCAGCTCACCGGGACAGGGAGACTACGAGCAGTACTTC. The encoded protein is CASSSPGQGDYEQYF.

CDR3: CASSLSNRQSLREPQHF. DNA of the CDR3: TGTGCCAGCAGCTTATCAAACCGACAGTCGCTAAGGGAGCCCCAGCATTTT. This chain uses TRBV5-8 with TRBJ1-5, with TRBD1 as a possible D gene (5 bases). The germline V gene encodes CDR1 SGHTS and CDR2 YDEGEE. Trimming cost V 2 bases and J 8 bases, with 23 bases left between them. The CDR3 has 17 residues.

The rearrangement links TRBV4-3 to TRBJ2-7; 7 nucleotides match TRBD2. The ends lost 0 bases at V and 1 base at J; junction bases unmatched: 6. From germline, CDR1 is LGHNA and CDR2 YSLEER. This CDR3 region has 16 residues. CDR3 residues: CASSQDGAGGSYEQYF. The CDR3 DNA follows: TGCGCCAGCAGCCAAGATGGGGCCGGGGGGTCCTACGAGCAGTACTTC.

This clone was picked up one time. The CDR3 nucleotides are TGTGCCAGCAGTTCCTCTGATGAAAAACTGTTTTTT. Translation: CASSSSDEKLFF. The chain joins TRBV6-5 to TRBJ1-4; D call uncertain. Germline CDR1 and CDR2: MNHEY and SVGAGI. Trimming cost V 4 bases and J 6 bases, with 6 bases left between them. The CDR3 runs 12 residues.

This chain joins TRBV29-1 and TRBJ1-1; unclear D gene. Germline CDR1 reads SQVTM; CDR2 reads ANQGSEA. The V and J ends lost 7 bases and 1 base respectively, with 10 bases between them. The CDR3 covers 12 residues. CDR3: CSALRENTEAFF. CDR3 DNA sequence: TGCAGCGCTCTTAGGGAGAACACTGAAGCTTTCTTT.

The chain carries TRBV18 and TRBJ2-5; 7 bases map to TRBD1. The CDR3 loop spans 17 amino acids. Germline CDR1 is KGHSH and CDR2 is LQKENI. V was clipped by 2 bases and J by 1 base; unmatched bases: 10. In DNA, the CDR3 is TGTGCCAGCTCACCAGGCGACCGGGACAGAATCCAAGAGACCCAGTACTTC. Encoded protein: CASSPGDRDRIQETQYF.

V is TRBV9 and J is TRBJ2-2; 9 nucleotides agree with TRBD1. The CDR3 is made up of 15 amino acids. The germline V gene encodes CDR1 SGDLS and CDR2 YYNGEE. V was clipped by 4 bases and J by 6 bases; unmatched bases: 7. CDR3 sequence: CASSLRTGEAGELFF. DNA for the CDR3: TGTGCCAGCAGCCTTCGGACAGGGGAAGCCGGGGAGCTGTTTTTT.

The J gene is TRBJ1-6, the V gene TRBV10-2; D possibly corresponds to TRBD1 (5 bases). The germline V gene has CDR1 WSHSY and CDR2 SAAADI. The V and J ends lost 3 bases and 8 bases respectively, with 20 bases between them. The CDR3 consists of 17 residues. CDR3 protein: CASSDNDSATGYSPLHF. The CDR3 DNA sequence: TGCGCCAGCAGTGATAATGACAGTGCCACGGGGTATTCACCCCTCCACTTT.

This CDR3 is CATCGGVNQPQHF. The CDR3 coding sequence is TGTGCCACATGCGGCGGGGTCAATCAGCCCCAGCATTTT. This chain links TRBV24-1 with TRBJ1-5; no definite D call. Per the germline V gene, CDR1 is KGHDR and CDR2 is SFDVKD. V lost 10 bases and J 3 bases, leaving 12 bases between the germline ends. The CDR3 has 13 amino acids.

The chain is built from TRBV7-2 and TRBJ2-7; D is unresolved. Germline V lookup: CDR1 SGHTA, CDR2 FQGNSA. Trimming removed 4 bases at V and 7 bases at J, with 17 bases between. The CDR3 is 14 residues long. The CDR3 spells CASSSGRALGEQYF. As DNA, the CDR3 is TGTGCCAGCAGCTCTGGACGGGCCCTTGGGGAGCAGTACTTC.

The gene calls are TRBV6-5 and TRBJ2-1; 7 positions agree with TRBD2. Germline V gene data show CDR1 as MNHEY and CDR2 as SVGAGI. The CDR3 contains 14 residues. Losses at the gene ends were 6 bases for V and 3 bases for J; bases not matched to a gene: 5. The CDR3: CASSRRESYNEQFF. In nucleotides, the CDR3 is TGTGCCAGCAGCCGGCGGGAGAGCTACAATGAGCAGTTCTTC.

This clone turned up a few times. The chain is built from TRBV28 and TRBJ2-7, with unresolved D. Germline V CDR1 and CDR2: MDHEN, SYDVKM. Trimming removed 2 bases at V and 4 bases at J, with 9 bases between. The CDR3 consists of 13 residues. The CDR3 spells CASSLTPAYEQYF. The CDR3 coding sequence is TGTGCCAGCAGTTTAACCCCAGCATACGAGCAGTACTTC.